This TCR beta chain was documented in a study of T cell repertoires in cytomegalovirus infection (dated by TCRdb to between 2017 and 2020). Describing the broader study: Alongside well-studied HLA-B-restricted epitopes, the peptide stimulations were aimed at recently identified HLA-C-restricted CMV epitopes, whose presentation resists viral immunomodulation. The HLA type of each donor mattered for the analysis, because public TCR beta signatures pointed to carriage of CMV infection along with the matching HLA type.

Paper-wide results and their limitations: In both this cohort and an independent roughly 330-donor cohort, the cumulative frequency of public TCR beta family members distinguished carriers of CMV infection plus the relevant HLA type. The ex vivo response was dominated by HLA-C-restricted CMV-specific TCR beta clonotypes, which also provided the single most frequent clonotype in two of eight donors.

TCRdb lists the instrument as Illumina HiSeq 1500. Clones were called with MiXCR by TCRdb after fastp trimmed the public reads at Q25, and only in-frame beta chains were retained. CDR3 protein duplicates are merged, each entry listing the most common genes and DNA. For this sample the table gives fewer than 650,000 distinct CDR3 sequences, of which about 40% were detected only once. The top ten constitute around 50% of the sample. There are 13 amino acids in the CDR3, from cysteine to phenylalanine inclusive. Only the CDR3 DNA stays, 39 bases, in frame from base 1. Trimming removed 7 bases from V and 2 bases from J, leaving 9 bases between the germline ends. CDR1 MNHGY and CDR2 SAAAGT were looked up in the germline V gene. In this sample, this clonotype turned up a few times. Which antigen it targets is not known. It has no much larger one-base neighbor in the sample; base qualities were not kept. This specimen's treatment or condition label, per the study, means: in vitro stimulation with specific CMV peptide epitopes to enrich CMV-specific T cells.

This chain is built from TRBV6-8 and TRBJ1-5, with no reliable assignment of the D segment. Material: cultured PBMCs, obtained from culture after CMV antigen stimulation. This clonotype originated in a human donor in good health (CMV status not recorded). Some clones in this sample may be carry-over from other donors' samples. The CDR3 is CASIGSRNQPQHF. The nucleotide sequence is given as TGTGCCAGCATCGGGAGTCGCAATCAGCCCCAGCATTTT.